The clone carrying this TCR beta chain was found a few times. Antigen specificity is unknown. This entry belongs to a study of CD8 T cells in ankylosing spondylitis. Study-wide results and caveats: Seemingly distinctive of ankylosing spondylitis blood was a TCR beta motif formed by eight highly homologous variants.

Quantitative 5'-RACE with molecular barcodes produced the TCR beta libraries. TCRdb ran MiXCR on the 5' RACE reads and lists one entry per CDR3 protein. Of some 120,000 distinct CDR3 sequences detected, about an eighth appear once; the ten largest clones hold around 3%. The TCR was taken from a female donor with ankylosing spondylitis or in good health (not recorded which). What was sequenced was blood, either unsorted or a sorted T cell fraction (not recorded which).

CDR3 amino acids: CSARDPSGTKNIQYF. In DNA form, the CDR3 reads TGCAGTGCTAGAGACCCCTCTGGGACCAAAAACATTCAGTACTTC. This chain connects TRBV20-1 to TRBJ2-4; D is ambiguous. CDR1 is DFQATT and CDR2 is SNEGSKA in the germline V gene (reference sequence). V was trimmed by 0 bases and J by 2 bases, leaving 11 bases between them. The CDR3 has 15 residues.